This T cell receptor beta chain emerged from a study of blood T cell repertoires in COVID-19. About the study: Samples came from the United States, Italy and Spain, spanning acute and convalescent COVID-19. Sources were T cells, B-cell-depleted T cells, or PBMCs; the material itself was cDNA or gDNA.

Authors' methods: Nucleated cell number was recorded as an estimate derived from reference gene primer amplification. This table comes from immunoSEQ multiplex PCR, and its TCRdb copy is limited to in-frame clones, with some not included. V and J calls and clone size follow that table, whereas D and trimming were derived from the DNA. Here the sample spans over 200,000 clones, 88% being singletons. Germline loops: CDR1 LNHDA, CDR2 SQIVND (reference sequence). The CDR3 contains 14 residues. V dropped 4 bases and J dropped 5; count of bases not matched to a gene: 5. The chain combines TRBV19 with TRBJ1-5, with 7 bases aligning to TRBD1. This sequence was found in a woman in her sixties with acute or convalescent COVID-19. Sample: peripheral blood. The DNA for the CDR3 is TGTGCCAGTAGTACGAGACAGGGAGATCAGCCCCAGCATTTT. The encoded protein is CASSTRQGDQPQHF.